This TCR beta chain was found in a study of Ad26.COV2.S vaccination and SARS-CoV-2 variants. The study's findings and limits: Analytic work on TCR breadth and depth might have understated the full extent of total T cell responses.

Concerning this clone: Its specificity is unknown.

V was cut by 3 bases and J by 7 bases, with 13 bases left in between. The CDR3 is 14 amino acids. Per germline, CDR1 KGHSH and CDR2 LQKENI. TCRdb's table, derived via immunoSEQ multiplex PCR, lists solely in-frame clones and lacks some. The data contain roughly 390,000 clones, around nine tenths of them singletons. Treatment described: roughly 19 received Ad26.COV2.S at low or high dose, single or two shots; 5 received placebo; per-sample allocation not given. Specimen acquisition occurred on day 63 following the initial vaccine or placebo injection. Donor was an adult aged 18-55 years in Boston. SARS-CoV-2 spike from the Wuhan strain was encoded by the vaccine, an Ad26 vector.

The genes are TRBV18 and TRBJ2-1, with D possibly matching TRBD1 (6 bases). This TCR came from a person between 18 and 59 years old who received the Ad26.COV2.S COVID-19 vaccine or a placebo. The specimen was peripheral blood, collected in a trial of Ad26.COV2.S vaccine versus placebo. Written as DNA, the CDR3 is TGTGCCAGCTCACCGGGGGCACGTCAGAATGAGCAGTTCTTC. Its translation is CASSPGARQNEQFF.